Presented here are 8 T cell receptor beta chains from one specimen sequenced in a study of cytomegalovirus exposure and HLA in healthy donors. This table comes from immunoSEQ multiplex PCR, and its TCRdb copy is limited to in-frame clones, with some not included. There are approximately 230,000 clones in the sample; about 88% occur only once, and about 11% lies in the top ten. Sequenced: PBMCs. These receptors originate from a man aged 18 to 30 in good health and CMV-seropositive.

This chain's CDR3 is CATGRSREKLFF. CDR3 nucleotides: TGTGCCACCGGACGGTCTCGGGAAAAACTGTTTTTT. The chain carries TRBV27 and TRBJ1-4; D not resolved. With 10 bases removed from V and 8 bases from J, the gap between germline ends came to 14 bases. This CDR3 has 12 residues. Germline V gives CDR1 MNHEY, CDR2 SMNVEV (reference sequence).

V is TRBV5-1 and J is TRBJ2-1; possible D gene TRBD1, 5 bases. This CDR3 has 13 residues. Trimming removed 0 bases at V and 4 bases at J, with 5 bases between. Germline V gene lookup returns CDR1 SGHRS and CDR2 YFSETQ. The CDR3 sequence is CASSLDRYNEQFF. The CDR3 bases are TGCGCCAGCAGCTTGGACAGGTACAATGAGCAGTTCTTC. Using reference TRBV5-1 and TRBJ2-1 for the parts outside the CDR3, the full variable domain is KAGVTQTPRYLIKTRGQQVTLSCSPISGHRSVSWYQQTPGQGLQFLFEYFSETQRNKGNFPGRFSGRQFSNSRSEMNVSTLELGDSALYLCASSLDRYNEQFFGPGTRLTVL.

This chain links TRBV30 with TRBJ1-3; D is perhaps TRBD1 (5 bases). The V and J ends lost 0 bases and 7 bases respectively, with 16 bases between them. CDR1 is GTSNPN and CDR2 is SVGIG in the germline V gene (reference sequence). This CDR3 comprises 15 residues. CDR3 loop: CAWSVEKGHRNTIYF. DNA of the CDR3: TGTGCCTGGAGTGTTGAGAAGGGGCACCGGAACACCATATATTTT.

There are a few counts of this clone. The rearrangement joins TRBV2 to TRBJ2-2; 7 bases map to TRBD2. J was trimmed by 0 bases and V by 4 bases; bases with no gene match: 5. This CDR3 has 16 amino acids. Germline V lookup: CDR1 SNHLY, CDR2 FYNNEI. The CDR3 nucleotides are TGTGCCAGCAGTGTGAGCGGGGTGGCGAACACCGGGGAGCTGTTTTTT. It is translated as CASSVSGVANTGELFF.

The rearrangement joins TRBV5-1 to TRBJ1-1, with 10 positions matching TRBD1. The ends lost 4 bases at V and 8 bases at J; junction bases unmatched: 8. Germline V gives CDR1 SGHRS, CDR2 YFSETQ. CDR3 length equals 14 residues. The CDR3 reads CASSPGQGEREAFF. The CDR3 bases are TGCGCCAGCAGCCCAGGACAGGGGGAAAGGGAAGCTTTCTTT.

As concerns this clone: The same CDR3 is also encoded by other DNA sequences in this sample. The chain links TRBV6-5 to TRBJ1-1; D gene unclear. Per germline, CDR1 MNHEY and CDR2 SVGAGI. The CDR3 extends over 13 amino acids. The V and J ends lost 2 bases and 3 bases respectively, with 7 bases between them. CDR3 residues: CASSYLGYTEAFF. The CDR3 DNA is TGTGCCAGCAGTTACCTGGGATACACTGAAGCTTTCTTT.

CDR3 DNA sequence: TGTGCCAGCGGTGGACAGGGAGGCCAGCCCCAGCATTTT. Translating it yields CASGGQGGQPQHF. V is TRBV6-6 and J is TRBJ1-5, with 8 bases matching TRBD1. Per the germline V gene, CDR1 is MNHNY and CDR2 is SVGAGI (reference sequence). Trimming cost V 8 bases and J 7 bases; bases outside gene matches: 7. The CDR3 consists of 13 residues.

The chain has TRBV6-1 and TRBJ2-7, with 9 bases fitting TRBD1. Per germline, CDR1 MNHNS and CDR2 SASEGT. V lost 2 bases to trimming and J lost 3 bases; unmatched junction nucleotides: 2. This CDR3 contains 14 residues. CDR3 in amino acids: CASSERDRDYEQYF. The CDR3 region has the DNA TGTGCCAGCAGTGAACGGGACAGGGACTACGAGCAGTACTTC.